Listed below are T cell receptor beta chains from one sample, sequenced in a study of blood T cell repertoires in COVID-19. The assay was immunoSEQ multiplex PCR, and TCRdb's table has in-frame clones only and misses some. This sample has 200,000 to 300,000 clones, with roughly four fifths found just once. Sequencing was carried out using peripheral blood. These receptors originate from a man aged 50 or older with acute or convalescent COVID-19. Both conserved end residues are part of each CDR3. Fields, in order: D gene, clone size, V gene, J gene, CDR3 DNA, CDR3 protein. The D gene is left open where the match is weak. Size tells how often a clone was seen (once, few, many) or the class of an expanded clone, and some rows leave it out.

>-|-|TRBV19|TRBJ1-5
TGTGCCAGTAGTATAGGTAGAAGCGGCCCCCAGCATTTT
CASSIGRSGPQHF
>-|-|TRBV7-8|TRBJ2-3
TGTGCCAGCAGCTCCGAGGGGGTCGCAGATACGCAGTATTTT
CASSSEGVADTQYF
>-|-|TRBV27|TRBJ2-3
TGTGCCAGCAGTCGAGGGTATGGTGGCACAGATACGCAGTATTTT
CASSRGYGGTDTQYF
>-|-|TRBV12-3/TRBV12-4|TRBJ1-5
TGTGCCAGCAGCCAGTTGTCCAATCAGCCCCAGCATTTT
CASSQLSNQPQHF
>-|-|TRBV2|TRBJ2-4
TGTGCCAGCAGTCTGACAGGAGCCAAAAACATTCAGTACTTC
CASSLTGAKNIQYF
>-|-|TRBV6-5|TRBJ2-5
TGTGCCAGCAGTTACTCGAGGACATACCAAGAGACCCAGTACTTC
CASSYSRTYQETQYF
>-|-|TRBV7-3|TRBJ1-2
TGTGCCAGCAGCTCCGGCGGGTCTGGCTACACCTTC
CASSSGGSGYTF
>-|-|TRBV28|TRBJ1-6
TGTGCCAGCAGTCTTCTTAATAATTCACCCCTCCACTTT
CASSLLNNSPLHF
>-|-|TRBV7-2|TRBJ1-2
TGTGCCAGCAGCTTGGACAGCTCTAGCTATGGCTACACCTTC
CASSLDSSSYGYTF
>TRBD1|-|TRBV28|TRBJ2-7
TGTGCCAGCGACGGGACAGGGGGGACCTACGAGCAGTACTTC
CASDGTGGTYEQYF
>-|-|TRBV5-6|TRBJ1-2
TGTGCCAGCAGCCCGACCGGGACACGGGTCCAGACCTTC
CASSPTGTRVQTF
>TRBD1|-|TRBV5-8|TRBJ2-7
TGTGCCAGCAGCTTGGCATGGACAGGCCCCTACGAGCAGTACTTC
CASSLAWTGPYEQYF
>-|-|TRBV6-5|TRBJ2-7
TGTGCCAGCAGTTACGGTCGGGGGGCGTACGAGCAGTACTTC
CASSYGRGAYEQYF
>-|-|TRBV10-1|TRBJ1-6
TGCGCCAGCAGTGAGTCCTTGAATTCACCCCTCCACTTT
CASSESLNSPLHF
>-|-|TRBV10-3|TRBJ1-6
TGTGCCATCAGGGGCGGACAAACGAATTCACCCCTCCACTTT
CAIRGGQTNSPLHF
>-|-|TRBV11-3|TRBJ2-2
TGTGCCAGCAGCCCACAGGGACAGAACACCGGGGAGCTGTTTTTT
CASSPQGQNTGELFF
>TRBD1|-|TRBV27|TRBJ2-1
TGTGCCAGCAGTGCAGACCCGGGACAGGGTCTTAAGCAGTTCTTC
CASSADPGQGLKQFF
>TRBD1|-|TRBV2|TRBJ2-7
TGTGCCAGTAAGGCCACGGGACAGGGCTCCGAGCAGTACTTC
CASKATGQGSEQYF
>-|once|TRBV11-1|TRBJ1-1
TGTGCCAGCAGCAGAAGACAGCTAATGAACACTGAAGCTTTCTTT
CASSRRQLMNTEAFF
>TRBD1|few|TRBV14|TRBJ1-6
TGTGCCAGCAGCTTAGCGACAGGGAGTCCCTATAATTCACCCCTCCACTTT
CASSLATGSPYNSPLHF
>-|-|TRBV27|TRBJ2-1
TGTGCCAGCAGCCCCGGCGGTTGGGAGATCGCCAATGAGCAGTTCTTC
CASSPGGWEIANEQFF
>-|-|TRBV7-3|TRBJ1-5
TGTGCCAGCAGCTTAGGGCAGGGGAAGGCCCAGCATTTT
CASSLGQGKAQHF
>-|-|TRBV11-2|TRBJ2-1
TGTGCCAGCAGCCGGGGTGGGTCGGCATACAATGAGCAGTTCTTC
CASSRGGSAYNEQFF
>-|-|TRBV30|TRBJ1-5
TGTGCCTGTTCCCGGAGGGAGCATCAGCCCCAGCATTTT
CACSRREHQPQHF
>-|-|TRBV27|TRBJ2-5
TGTGCCAGCAGTTTATCTCCCGTCAGGGGAGAGACCCAGTACTTC
CASSLSPVRGETQYF
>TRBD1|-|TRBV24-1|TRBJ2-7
TGTGCCACCAGTGTTTCAGGGGGCTACGAGCAGTACTTC
CATSVSGGYEQYF
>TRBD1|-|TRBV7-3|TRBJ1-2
TGTGCCAGCAGCCCCACAGGGGGGGATGGCTACACCTTC
CASSPTGGDGYTF
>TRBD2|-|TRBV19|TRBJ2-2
TGTGCCAGTAGTATGCAGCGGGGGGACACCGGGGAGCTGTTTTTT
CASSMQRGDTGELFF